The 11 T cell receptor beta chains listed next were all sequenced from one sample in a study of blood T cell repertoires in COVID-19. The assay was immunoSEQ multiplex PCR, and TCRdb's table has in-frame clones only and misses some. The table records tens of thousands of clones, 70% to 85% of them present only once. What was sequenced was peripheral blood. Receptors were obtained from a man at least 80 years old with COVID-19, enrolled during active disease.

V gene TRBV24-1 combines with J gene TRBJ1-5, with D possibly being TRBD1 (5 bases). The CDR3 is made up of 15 amino acids. The V end was cut by 3 bases, the J end by 7 bases, with 15 bases between. From germline, CDR1 is KGHDR and CDR2 SFDVKD. This chain's CDR3 is CATSDERTGRQPQHF. In DNA form, the CDR3 reads TGTGCCACCAGTGATGAACGAACAGGTCGGCAGCCCCAGCATTTT.

This chain joins TRBV6-2 or TRBV6-3 and TRBJ1-1; the match to TRBD1 covers 7 bases. V gave up 6 bases and J gave up 4 bases; unmatched junction bases: 8. CDR1 is MNHEY and CDR2 is SVGEGT in the germline V gene. This CDR3 comprises 14 residues. Here the CDR3 DNA reads TGTGCCAGCAGCCGGACAGGAGGTAGCACTGAAGCTTTCTTT. This codes for CASSRTGGSTEAFF.

V is TRBV7-2 and J is TRBJ1-2, with TRBD1 as a possible D gene (6 bases). The germline CDR1 and CDR2 sequences are SGHTA and FQGNSA. Between the trimmed V and J ends, which lost 5 bases and 7 bases, there was a span of 26 bases. The CDR3 consists of 17 residues. The CDR3 protein is CASSLSASQGKGGGYTF. The CDR3, as DNA: TGTGCCAGCAGCCTTAGCGCGTCACAGGGAAAAGGAGGTGGCTACACCTTC.

This clone was seen only a few times. The chain recombines TRBV7-3 with TRBJ1-6; D is ambiguous. V was pared by 2 bases and J by 7 bases, with 9 bases between. Germline loops: CDR1 SGHTA, CDR2 FQGTGA. This CDR3 region has 14 residues. In DNA, the CDR3 is TGTGCCAGCAGCTTATACGGTTCCAATTCACCCCTCCACTTT. This encodes CASSLYGSNSPLHF. The whole variable domain, filled in from reference TRBV7-3 and TRBJ1-6, reads GAGVSQTPSNKVTEKGKYVELRCDPISGHTALYWYRQSLGQGPEFLIYFQGTGAADDSGLPNDRFFAVRPEGSVSTLKIQRTERGDSAVYLCASSLYGSNSPLHFGNGTRLTVT.

This chain connects TRBV5-1 to TRBJ2-1, with 12 bases lining up with TRBD1. Trimming took 4 bases from V and 8 from J; bases not matched to a gene: 7. The CDR3 totals 15 residues. The germline CDR1 and CDR2 sequences are SGHRS and YFSETQ. For the CDR3, the DNA is TGCGCCAGCAGCGGCGGGACAGGGGGCAAGGATGAGCAGTTCTTC. Translating gives CASSGGTGGKDEQFF.

The chain employs TRBV19 and TRBJ1-1, with TRBD1 matching over 8 bases. V lost 6 bases to trimming and J lost 4 bases; unmatched junction nucleotides: 7. CDR3 length equals 14 residues. Germline V gene sequence: CDR1 LNHDA, CDR2 SQIVND (reference sequence). CDR3 region: CASSQGQGFTEAFF. The CDR3 DNA follows: TGTGCCAGTAGCCAAGGACAGGGATTCACTGAAGCTTTCTTT.

This clone has more than one count but fewer than ten. The chain employs TRBV9 and TRBJ1-1; D may be TRBD1 (6 bases). Trimming left V 4 bases short and J 10 bases short, with 20 bases between. This CDR3 contains 14 residues. In germline, CDR1 is SGDLS, CDR2 YYNGEE. In DNA form, the CDR3 reads TGTGCCAGCAGCTTCATAGGGAGGGGGGGAGGAGCTTTCTTT. It encodes CASSFIGRGGGAFF.

The J gene is TRBJ2-3, the V gene TRBV18; TRBD1 agrees at 9 bases. The CDR3 has 17 amino acids. Germline V gives CDR1 KGHSH, CDR2 LQKENI. The ends lost 0 bases at V and 4 bases at J; junction bases unmatched: 8. The DNA of the CDR3 is TGTGCCAGCTCACCACCGTTTGGACAGGGGATGGCAGATACGCAGTATTTT. It is translated as CASSPPFGQGMADTQYF. Full variable domain (missing parts from reference TRBV18 and TRBJ2-3): NAGVMQNPRHLVRRRGQEARLRCSPMKGHSHVYWYRQLPEEGLKFMVYLQKENIIDESGMPKERFSAEFPKEGPSILRIQQVVRGDSAAYFCASSPPFGQGMADTQYFGPGTRLTVL.

V gene TRBV5-5 combines with J gene TRBJ1-4; 8 bases fit TRBD1. Germline V gives CDR1 SGHKS, CDR2 YYEKEE (reference sequence). V trimming: 4 bases; J trimming: 5 bases; junction bases outside the gene matches: 22. The CDR3 runs to 20 residues. CDR3 in DNA: TGTGCCAGCAGCCCCGCGAAGTTCAGGGGGCGGGCCGGGATGAATGAAAAACTGTTTTTT. Translating gives CASSPAKFRGRAGMNEKLFF. Variable domain in full (rest from reference TRBV5-5 and TRBJ1-4): DAGVTQSPTHLIKTRGQQVTLRCSPISGHKSVSWYQQVLGQGPQFIFQYYEKEERGRGNFPDRFSARQFPNYSSELNVNALLLGDSALYLCASSPAKFRGRAGMNEKLFFGSGTQLSVL.

The rearrangement joins TRBV9 to TRBJ2-1; D not certain. This CDR3 has 11 amino acids. V lost 5 bases to trimming and J lost 8 bases, with 8 bases between them. Germline V gene sequence: CDR1 SGDLS, CDR2 YYNGEE. CDR3 region: CASSPGYEQFF. CDR3 bases: TGTGCCAGCAGTCCCGGGTATGAGCAGTTCTTC.

The chain joins TRBV30 to TRBJ2-3; unclear D gene. The V gene's germline CDR1 is GTSNPN and CDR2 SVGIG (reference sequence). The germline V and J ends were trimmed by 3 bases and 0 bases, with 7 bases remaining between them. This CDR3 has 13 amino acids. CDR3 sequence (DNA): TGTGCCTGGAGCCGGCGGAGCACAGATACGCAGTATTTT. Its protein is CAWSRRSTDTQYF.